The 16 T cell receptor beta chains presented below share a single source sample, sequenced in a study of T cells after posttransplantation cyclophosphamide. Sequenced by immunoSEQ multiplex PCR; TCRdb stores in-frame clones only, minus some. The specimen has about 34,000 clones, none found just once. Sequenced input: PBMCs. Receptors were obtained from a woman in her forties or fifties in good health and a related stem cell transplant donor.

This clone was counted at least ten times. The rearrangement links TRBV12-3 or TRBV12-4 to TRBJ1-4; possibly TRBD1 for D (5 bases). The CDR3 spans 14 residues. V lost 6 bases, J lost 0 bases, and 8 bases lay in between. The CDR3 region has the DNA TGTGCCAGCAGGGTAGGGGCAACTAATGAAAAACTGTTTTTT. Protein: CASRVGATNEKLFF.

This clone has a count of ten or more. The chain employs TRBV7-8 and TRBJ1-4, with 9 bases identical to TRBD1. Germline V lookup: CDR1 SGHVS, CDR2 FQNEAQ. With 2 bases clipped from V and 7 bases from J, the junction kept 5 bases outside the gene matches. The CDR3 length is 15 residues. The CDR3 region has the DNA TGTGCCAGCAGCTTAATGACAGGGGGGCCTGAAAAACTGTTTTTT. This gives the protein CASSLMTGGPEKLFF.

This clone was detected only a few times. The chain recombines TRBV4-2 with TRBJ2-5; D gene ambiguous. The V gene's germline CDR1 is LGHNA and CDR2 YNFKEQ. The CDR3 contains 15 residues. V was cut by 3 bases and J by 4 bases, with 15 bases left in between. CDR3 nucleotides: TGTGCCAGCAGCCACTCCTTACAGCCCCGAGAGACCCAGTACTTC. This encodes CASSHSLQPRETQYF.

The rearrangement uses TRBV6-1 and TRBJ2-3, with 7 bases identical to TRBD2. This CDR3 comprises 14 residues. Germline CDR1 MNHNS, CDR2 SASEGT. V lost 6 bases, J lost 4 bases, and 7 bases stayed unmatched. CDR3 in amino acids: CASRPGLPSDTQYF. The CDR3 DNA reads as TGTGCCAGCAGACCGGGACTACCATCAGATACGCAGTATTTT.

This clone was seen a few times. The chain links TRBV28 to TRBJ2-2; 11 bases fit TRBD2. The V gene end was trimmed by 8 bases and the J gene end by 5 bases; junction bases not matched to a gene: 10. Germline CDR1 is MDHEN and CDR2 is SYDVKM. CDR3 length equals 16 residues. This chain's CDR3 is CASLTTTSGRTGELFF. The CDR3, as DNA: TGTGCCAGCCTAACAACTACTAGCGGGAGAACCGGGGAGCTGTTTTTT.

This clone was seen repeatedly, ten times or more. The chain recombines TRBV18 with TRBJ1-4, with D maybe TRBD1 (5 bases). The length of the CDR3 is 14 residues. Germline loops: CDR1 KGHSH, CDR2 LQKENI. V was pared by 6 bases and J by 6 bases, with 14 bases between. In nucleotides, the CDR3 is TGTGCCAGCTCCCCCGGGGGTGGATATGAAAAACTGTTTTTT. It is translated as CASSPGGGYEKLFF.

This clone was detected many times. V gene TRBV19 combines with J gene TRBJ2-3; D call uncertain. The germline V and J ends were trimmed by 2 bases and 3 bases, with 9 bases remaining between them. Germline lookup yields CDR1 LNHDA and CDR2 SQIVND (reference sequence). CDR3 length: 14 residues. The CDR3 DNA sequence: TGTGCCAGTAGTATAACCTGGCAGACAGATACGCAGTATTTT. Translating gives CASSITWQTDTQYF.

This clone was counted many times. The rearrangement uses TRBV13 and TRBJ2-7; TRBD1 agrees at 8 bases. The CDR3 totals 14 residues. Germline V gene data show CDR1 as PRHDT and CDR2 as FYEKMQ (reference sequence). V shed 6 bases and J 5 bases; nucleotides not matched to a gene: 9. The CDR3 here is CASSSGTGLNEQYF. The CDR3 DNA sequence: TGTGCCAGCAGTTCCGGGACAGGCCTGAACGAGCAGTACTTC.

At least ten counts were recorded for this clone. The gene calls are TRBV6-6 and TRBJ1-2, with a weak D call TRBD1 (6 bases). CDR3 size: 14 residues. Looked up from germline, CDR1 is MNHNY and CDR2 is SVGAGI (reference sequence). V shed 4 bases and J shed 4 bases, with 13 bases lying between them. CDR3 region: CASSLGRDTYGYTF. In nucleotides, the CDR3 is TGTGCCAGCAGTTTGGGGCGGGACACCTATGGCTACACCTTC.

There are many counts of this clone. The rearrangement uses TRBV7-3 and TRBJ1-3; 8 bases are shared with TRBD1. The CDR3 consists of 14 residues. Germline CDR1 SGHTA, CDR2 FQGTGA. The ends lost 5 bases at V and 4 bases at J; junction bases unmatched: 4. DNA of the CDR3: TGTGCCAGCAGCGCGACAGGGGCAGGAAACACCATATATTTT. The encoded protein is CASSATGAGNTIYF.

Ten or more counts support this clone. This sequence joins TRBV27 and TRBJ2-1; a weak D match, TRBD1 (5 bases). The germline CDR1 and CDR2 sequences are MNHEY and SMNVEV (reference sequence). The CDR3 loop spans 16 amino acids. The V and J ends lost 5 bases and 0 bases respectively, with 14 bases between them. The DNA of the CDR3 is TGTGCCAGCAGTACGTACAGGACCGGCTCCTACAATGAGCAGTTCTTC. Its translation is CASSTYRTGSYNEQFF.

This clone has ten or more counts. The chain employs TRBV10-3 and TRBJ2-1; D may be TRBD2 (5 bases). Per the germline V gene, CDR1 is ENHRY and CDR2 is SYGVKD. Trimming cost V 4 bases and J 0 bases, with 13 bases left between them. CDR3 size: 16 residues. The CDR3 spells CAISAGGPSSYNEQFF. The CDR3 DNA follows: TGTGCCATCAGTGCGGGCGGGCCTAGCTCCTACAATGAGCAGTTCTTC.

This clone was recorded many times. This chain joins TRBV7-9 and TRBJ1-2; D ambiguous. The germline gives CDR1 SEHNR, CDR2 FQNEAQ (reference sequence). V lost 3 bases and J 5 bases, leaving 16 bases between the germline ends. The CDR3 covers 15 residues. CDR3 nucleotides: TGTGCCAGCAGCTTGATGGGCCAGCCAGGTTATGGCTACACCTTC. Its translation is CASSLMGQPGYGYTF.

This clone showed up many times. The chain is built from TRBV6-5 and TRBJ2-2; 7 nucleotides match TRBD1. CDR3 length: 14 residues. CDR1 is MNHEY and CDR2 is SVGAGI in the germline V gene. The V segment lost 6 bases and the J segment 4 bases; nucleotides outside the gene matches: 5. The CDR3 region is CASRQNRGTGELFF. CDR3 nucleotide sequence: TGTGCCAGCAGACAAAACAGGGGCACCGGGGAGCTGTTTTTT.

This clone was counted between two and nine times. This chain connects TRBV6-5 to TRBJ1-2; 11 nucleotides match TRBD1. The ends lost 6 bases at V and 11 bases at J; junction bases unmatched: 14. This CDR3 has 15 amino acids. Germline V lookup: CDR1 MNHEY, CDR2 SVGAGI. The CDR3 here is CASRTPRTGGISYTF. CDR3 coding DNA: TGTGCCAGCAGGACCCCACGGACAGGGGGCATCTCGTACACCTTC.

This clone was seen ten or more times. J is TRBJ1-5 and V is TRBV7-9; D remains ambiguous. Germline V lookup: CDR1 SEHNR, CDR2 FQNEAQ (reference sequence). V was clipped by 5 bases and J by 4 bases, with 6 bases between them. CDR3 length equals 12 residues. The CDR3, as DNA: TGTGCCAGCAGCCCCAATAATCAGCCCCAGCATTTT. Its protein product is CASSPNNQPQHF.